These 8 T cell receptor beta chains came from one sample sequenced in a study of T cell clonotyping in hematopoietic cell transplantation. The repertoire was sequenced with immunoSEQ multiplex PCR; TCRdb's copy has only in-frame clones and lacks some. Among about 4,500 clones listed, around 82% were seen once. Specimen: peripheral blood mononuclear cells, collected 180 days after allogeneic stem cell transplant. These receptors all come from a male patient aged 55 to 69 who had an allogeneic stem cell transplant from an unrelated donor, so T cells may come from the graft donor. Some clones in this sample may be carry-over from other donors' samples.

The chain joins TRBV27 to TRBJ2-7; D remains ambiguous. The V end was cut by 2 bases, the J end by 1 base, with 6 bases between. The V gene's germline CDR1 is MNHEY and CDR2 SMNVEV (reference sequence). CDR3 length equals 13 residues. The CDR3: CASSLNPSYEQYF. The DNA for the CDR3 is TGTGCCAGCAGTTTAAACCCTTCCTACGAGCAGTACTTC.

This chain joins TRBV7-6 and TRBJ2-2; the D gene is possibly TRBD2 (6 bases). Trimming took 0 bases from V and 1 from J, leaving 15 bases between them. The CDR3 has 18 residues. The V gene's germline CDR1 is SGHVS and CDR2 FNYEAQ. CDR3 sequence: CASSLAVVASVNTGELFF. CDR3 coding DNA: TGTGCCAGCAGCTTAGCGGTCGTGGCTAGCGTGAACACCGGGGAGCTGTTTTTT.

This chain uses TRBV28 with TRBJ2-3, with 8 bases identical to TRBD2. The CDR3 covers 16 residues. The germline V gene encodes CDR1 MDHEN and CDR2 SYDVKM. Trimming cost V 2 bases and J 4 bases; bases outside gene matches: 8. The CDR3 nucleotides are TGTGCCAGCAGTTTAATTTTACGGGGGGGCTCAGATACGCAGTATTTT. This gives the protein CASSLILRGGSDTQYF.

J is TRBJ2-3 and V is TRBV27; perhaps D is TRBD1 or TRBD2 (5 bases each). The CDR3 has 16 amino acids. V lost 4 bases, J lost 1 base, and 15 bases lay in between. Germline assignment: CDR1 MNHEY and CDR2 SMNVEV (reference sequence). CDR3 coding DNA: TGTGCCAGCAGTTCTCTTGGGGGTGGGGGCACAGATACGCAGTATTTT. It translates to CASSSLGGGGTDTQYF.

The chain couples TRBV2 to TRBJ2-7; D possibly corresponds to TRBD1 (5 bases). This CDR3 has 14 amino acids. Looked up from germline, CDR1 is SNHLY and CDR2 is FYNNEI. V lost 4 bases and J 3 bases, leaving 13 bases between the germline ends. CDR3 residues: CASSVAGFGYEQYF. CDR3 sequence (DNA): TGTGCCAGCAGTGTTGCAGGGTTCGGCTACGAGCAGTACTTC.

The J gene is TRBJ1-5, the V gene TRBV27, with 7 bases lining up with TRBD1. The V segment lost 8 bases and the J segment 2 bases; nucleotides outside the gene matches: 6. Germline CDR1 MNHEY, CDR2 SMNVEV (reference sequence). This CDR3 has 14 residues. CDR3 sequence (DNA): TGTGCCAGCCGACAGGGCGAACGCAATCAGCCCCAGCATTTT. Encoded protein: CASRQGERNQPQHF.

The chain uses TRBV28 and TRBJ1-4; D is undetermined. Germline V lookup: CDR1 MDHEN, CDR2 SYDVKM. This CDR3 region has 17 residues. The germline V and J ends were trimmed by 1 base and 6 bases, with 18 bases remaining between them. In nucleotides, the CDR3 is TGTGCCAGCAGTTTATTCTCTGGCAGGACCCTTGATGAAAAACTGTTTTTT. Translating it yields CASSLFSGRTLDEKLFF.

The chain links TRBV5-8 to TRBJ1-5; 7 bases align to TRBD1. Germline CDR1 SGHTS, CDR2 YDEGEE. CDR3 length: 14 residues. V gave up 3 bases and J gave up 7 bases; unmatched junction bases: 7. This CDR3 reads CASSYDRDRQPQHF. CDR3 DNA: TGTGCCAGCAGCTATGACAGGGATAGGCAGCCCCAGCATTTT.